The next 21 T cell receptor beta chains were all read from a single sample in a study of cytomegalovirus exposure and HLA in healthy donors. The study ran its PCR with 60 Vbeta and 13 Jbeta primers. TCRdb's table, derived via immunoSEQ multiplex PCR, lists solely in-frame clones and lacks some. The sample lists around 91,000 clones; roughly 78% were seen once. Input material: PBMCs. The receptors were sampled from a male donor in good health and CMV-seropositive.

The genes are TRBV19 and TRBJ2-3; 8 bases map to TRBD2. The V segment lost 3 bases and the J segment 11 bases; nucleotides outside the gene matches: 16. Germline CDR1 is LNHDA and CDR2 is SQIVND (reference sequence). The CDR3 covers 16 residues. CDR3 DNA sequence: TGTGCCAGTAGTATCCCCCGAGCGGGGGCCGGAGGGAGGCAGTATTTT. Translating it yields CASSIPRAGAGGRQYF.

Notes on this clone: The junction and the germline gene differ at one end; a read error may be behind it. This chain uses TRBV6-1 with TRBJ1-6, with a possible D match to TRBD1 (6 bases). Germline values: CDR1 MNHNS, CDR2 SASEGT. CDR3 length: 14 residues. The chain's CDR3 is CASSAVGDNSPLHF. The CDR3 DNA follows: TGTGCCAGCAGTGCGGTCGGGGACAATTCCCCCCTCCACTTT.

The chain uses TRBV19 and TRBJ2-1; 7 bases line up with TRBD2. Germline values: CDR1 LNHDA, CDR2 SQIVND (reference sequence). Losses at the gene ends were 6 bases for V and 2 bases for J; bases not matched to a gene: 4. This CDR3 has 14 amino acids. This CDR3 is CASRPSGTYNEQFF. The CDR3 nucleotides read TGTGCCAGTAGACCAAGCGGGACCTACAATGAGCAGTTCTTC.

The chain uses TRBV7-8 and TRBJ2-3, with 14 bases lining up with TRBD2. The J segment lost 5 bases and the V segment lost 5 bases, leaving 3 bases of the junction unmatched. CDR1 and CDR2 from the germline V gene are SGHVS and FQNEAQ. The CDR3 runs 15 residues. CDR3 protein: CASSDGLAGGDTQYF. The CDR3 DNA follows: TGTGCCAGCAGCGACGGACTAGCGGGAGGAGATACGCAGTATTTT.

This clone was seen a few times. The chain combines TRBV7-2 with TRBJ1-5, with D possibly TRBD1 on 6 matching bases. V lost 3 bases and J 1 base, leaving 13 bases between the germline ends. The CDR3 contains 16 residues. CDR1 SGHTA and CDR2 FQGNSA come from the germline V gene. The CDR3 DNA sequence: TGTGCCAGCAGCTTGTTGGCCAGGGGCAGCAATCAGCCCCAGCATTTT. It encodes CASSLLARGSNQPQHF.

This clone appeared once. The chain joins TRBV11-3 to TRBJ2-3; D may be TRBD1 (5 bases). Deletions cut 0 bases from V and 6 bases from J, with 10 bases between. The CDR3 runs 14 residues. CDR1 and CDR2 from the germline V gene are SGHNT and YENEEA. CDR3 sequence (DNA): TGTGCCAGCAGCTTAGATGGGGCCCCCGATACGCAGTATTTT. Translating it yields CASSLDGAPDTQYF.

This clone has a handful of counts. This rearrangement joins TRBV6-5 to TRBJ1-1; weak D call: TRBD1 (5 bases). CDR1 is MNHEY and CDR2 is SVGAGI in the germline V gene. V lost 2 bases and J 1 base, leaving 14 bases between the germline ends. The CDR3 is made up of 16 amino acids. This CDR3 reads CASSYPTRGQNTEAFF. The CDR3 bases are TGTGCCAGCAGTTACCCCACAAGAGGACAGAACACTGAAGCTTTCTTT.

Comments on this clone: The identical CDR3 is also encoded by other nucleotide sequences in the sample. The chain uses TRBV27 and TRBJ2-1, with unresolved D. CDR1 and CDR2 from the germline V gene are MNHEY and SMNVEV (reference sequence). With 6 bases removed from V and 4 bases from J, the gap between germline ends came to 4 bases. This CDR3 has 11 amino acids. The CDR3 DNA reads as TGTGCCAGCAGCAGATACAATGAGCAGTTCTTC. It yields the protein CASSRYNEQFF.

The chain uses TRBV7-9 and TRBJ2-7; tentatively, D is TRBD1 (6 bases). The germline V gene has CDR1 SEHNR and CDR2 FQNEAQ (reference sequence). This CDR3 contains 14 residues. Trimming left V 4 bases short and J 4 bases short, with 14 bases between. This chain's CDR3 is CASSSPGQPYEQYF. CDR3 bases: TGTGCCAGCAGCTCCCCGGGACAACCATACGAGCAGTACTTC.

This sequence joins TRBV18 and TRBJ2-5; the match to TRBD1 covers 10 bases. This CDR3 is built from 16 residues. The trim removed 1 base at V and 6 bases at J, leaving 8 bases unmatched. CDR1 is KGHSH, CDR2 LQKENI, per germline. The CDR3 here is CASSPQTGGVGQTQYF. DNA for the CDR3: TGTGCCAGCTCACCACAGACAGGGGGCGTCGGGCAGACCCAGTACTTC.

The rearrangement links TRBV5-5 to TRBJ1-5; D is unclear. Germline values: CDR1 SGHKS, CDR2 YYEKEE (reference sequence). Trimming cost V 0 bases and J 3 bases, with 4 bases left between them. CDR3 length equals 13 residues. CDR3 protein: CASSLVSNQPQHF. The CDR3 nucleotides are TGTGCCAGCAGCTTGGTATCCAATCAGCCCCAGCATTTT. Together with reference TRBV5-5 and TRBJ1-5, the CDR3 gives the full variable domain: DAGVTQSPTHLIKTRGQQVTLRCSPISGHKSVSWYQQVLGQGPQFIFQYYEKEERGRGNFPDRFSARQFPNYSSELNVNALLLGDSALYLCASSLVSNQPQHFGDGTRLSIL.

The CDR3 DNA sequence: TGTGCCAGCAGTTTAGACGGGAGGGCCCACGAGCAGTACTTC. It is translated as CASSLDGRAHEQYF. The chain joins TRBV28 to TRBJ2-7; 8 nucleotides match TRBD2. This CDR3 is 14 amino acids long. Germline V gives CDR1 MDHEN, CDR2 SYDVKM. The ends lost 2 bases at V and 5 bases at J; junction bases unmatched: 5.

Comments on this clone: The same CDR3 is also encoded by other DNA sequences in this sample. The V and J genes are TRBV19 and TRBJ2-7; D perhaps matches TRBD2 (5 bases). V was clipped by 0 bases and J by 1 base, with 10 bases between them. The CDR3 sequence is 15 residues long. Germline V gene sequence: CDR1 LNHDA, CDR2 SQIVND (reference sequence). The CDR3 spells CASSIDRGLSYEQYF. The CDR3 DNA follows: TGTGCCAGTAGTATAGATCGCGGGTTGTCCTACGAGCAGTACTTC.

The J gene is TRBJ1-5, the V gene TRBV6-5; D not certain. CDR3 size: 13 residues. Looked up from germline, CDR1 is MNHEY and CDR2 is SVGAGI. The V and J ends lost 5 bases and 4 bases respectively, with 9 bases between them. This CDR3 reads CASSRFENQPQHF. As DNA, the CDR3 is TGTGCCAGCAGTCGGTTTGAGAATCAGCCCCAGCATTTT.

There are a few counts of this clone. Other nucleotide sequences in the sample specify the same CDR3. The chain carries TRBV27 and TRBJ1-2; the D is unclear. This CDR3 is built from 13 residues. Germline V gene lookup returns CDR1 MNHEY and CDR2 SMNVEV (reference sequence). The V gene lost 3 bases and the J gene lost 2 bases, with 7 bases spanning the gap. Here the CDR3 DNA reads TGTGCCAGCAGTTTCCCGGGGAACTATGGCTACACCTTC. This sequence encodes CASSFPGNYGYTF.

The rearrangement uses TRBV7-7 and TRBJ2-1; 9 nucleotides align to TRBD1. This CDR3 contains 16 residues. J lost 6 bases, V lost 3 bases, and 9 bases had no gene match. CDR1 and CDR2 (germline): SSHAT, FNYEAQ (reference sequence). For the CDR3, the DNA is TGTGCCAGCAGCTTGGGGACAGGGCTTATGGCCAATGAGCAGTTCTTC. This sequence encodes CASSLGTGLMANEQFF.

The genes are TRBV9 and TRBJ2-3, with no clear D. Trimming took off 6 bases at V and 6 bases at J, with 11 bases between the two ends. CDR1 and CDR2 (germline): SGDLS, YYNGEE. The CDR3 runs to 12 residues. The CDR3 loop is CASTLTGDTQYF. Here the CDR3 DNA reads TGTGCCAGCACCCTCACCGGGGATACGCAGTATTTT.

The chain has TRBV14 and TRBJ1-2; D call uncertain. The CDR3 has 17 residues. Trimming removed 2 bases from V and 2 bases from J, with 18 bases in between. Germline assignment: CDR1 SGHDN and CDR2 FVKESK. The CDR3 reads CASSQSNPNDGNYGYTF. In nucleotides, the CDR3 is TGTGCCAGCAGCCAATCTAACCCGAACGACGGGAACTATGGCTACACCTTC.

The gene calls are TRBV5-1 and TRBJ1-1; 7 nucleotides align to TRBD1. The CDR3 consists of 14 residues. V was pared by 4 bases and J by 4 bases, with 7 bases of the junction left unmatched. Germline V gene lookup returns CDR1 SGHRS and CDR2 YFSETQ. CDR3 loop: CASSTQTGVTEAFF. The DNA for the CDR3 is TGCGCCAGCAGCACTCAAACAGGGGTCACTGAAGCTTTCTTT.

The chain employs TRBV2 and TRBJ1-2; TRBD1 aligns across 8 bases. Germline CDR1 SNHLY, CDR2 FYNNEI. The ends lost 7 bases at V and 12 bases at J; junction bases unmatched: 28. There are 18 residues in the CDR3. The CDR3 is CASNRERGTATGDDLHTF. The CDR3 coding sequence is TGTGCCAGCAATCGAGAGAGGGGGACCGCGACAGGGGACGATTTGCACACCTTC.

This chain uses TRBV7-2 with TRBJ2-5; no definite D call. Trimming shortened V by 2 bases and J by 5 bases, and 9 bases separated the two germline ends. The CDR3 is made up of 13 amino acids. Germline V gene sequence: CDR1 SGHTA, CDR2 FQGNSA. CDR3 bases: TGTGCCAGCAGCTTACAAGCGTGGGAGACCCAGTACTTC. This encodes CASSLQAWETQYF.